These T cell receptor beta chains were read from a single sample in a study of blood T cell repertoires in COVID-19. Only in-frame clones appear in the TCRdb table, and some are missing; sequencing was by immunoSEQ multiplex PCR. The table includes about 74,000 clones, 88% detected once. Input material: peripheral blood. The receptors come from a woman older than 75 with active or convalescent COVID-19. The CDR3 runs from the conserved cysteine through the conserved F or W. Size is stated for part of the rows, as once, few or many counts, or as a class when the clone is expanded.

NA	TRBV9	CASSVRPEDPGYTF
NA	TRBV4-2	CASSLPDSSLWTNEKLFF
NA	TRBV3-1/TRBV3-2	CASSQSSGNTIYF
NA	TRBV19	CASSMPTSGDPYEQYF
NA	TRBV6-5	CASSLGTGRDQPQHF
NA	TRBV20-1	CSARDHGELFF
NA	TRBV6-6	CASSYSRQHSNQPQHF
NA	TRBV12-3/TRBV12-4	CASSSDAYRGQYF
NA	TRBV19	CASSIGRQGSLSTEAFF
NA	TRBV9	CASSFSGTGKGSNYGYTF
NA	TRBV18	CASSTGGGGNEQFF
NA	TRBV10-2	CASRGTGGGNSPLHF
few	TRBV2	CASSLGTPDGYTF
once	TRBV7-2	CASSLRGGGVADTQYF
once	TRBV14	CASSRWDSYQETQYF
NA	TRBV18	CASSPPSGRTDTQYF
few	TRBV6-6	CASSYRGNTEAFF
NA	TRBV7-9	CASSLYRDSQYF
NA	TRBV24-1	CATGTSYNEQFF
NA	TRBV28	CASSLNINQPQHF
NA	TRBV6-2/TRBV6-3	CASSIPGRGNLHTIYF
NA	TRBV11-2	CASSLVQGWRYGYTF
NA	TRBV11-3	CASSLEGRGSYNEQFF
NA	TRBV19	CASSIRVNPTSGFQETQYF
NA	TRBV7-8	CASSRQRGRGFDEQYF
NA	TRBV7-9	CASSRTSGYNEQFF
NA	TRBV5-1	CASSLGLAGEQYF
NA	TRBV5-3	CARSFKRKGQGSYEQYF
NA	TRBV3-1/TRBV3-2	CASSQETQGDQETQYF
NA	TRBV10-3	CAISATGGETQYF
NA	TRBV24-1	CATEGGSYEQYF
NA	TRBV29-1	CSVSEWEGFRGYTF
NA	TRBV19	CASSLGTDYQPQHF
NA	TRBV29-1	CSVLTGNTEAFF
NA	TRBV30	CAWSRDRVGTEAFF
NA	TRBV7-9	CASSLGGGTEAFF
NA	TRBV14	CASSQVRGAGGTQYF
NA	TRBV5-1	CASSLARWADGELFF
once	TRBV12-3/TRBV12-4	CASSQQGTYGYTF
NA	TRBV29-1	CSVIPGGMTKNIQYF
NA	TRBV7-2	CASSSRTTGPSGYF
NA	TRBV4-3	CASSQEDRVTGNTIYF
few	TRBV5-5	CASSPAGGSGTGNTIYF
once	TRBV7-3	CASSPASSYNEQFF
NA	TRBV5-1	CASSLENRAETQYF
NA	TRBV18	CASSEGLPGPYEQYF
NA	TRBV6-6	CASSDSTGAYNSPLHF
NA	TRBV7-9	CASSLRQGFSGANVLTF
NA	TRBV18	CASSVVRGFAEQYF
NA	TRBV4-1	CASSQERGKRGYTF
NA	TRBV10-3	CAISRQGSYNEQFF
NA	TRBV29-1	CSVEAGGVTEAFF
NA	TRBV11-2	CASSLGDRNTEAFF
NA	TRBV21-1	CASSSSLPRRVNTEAFF
NA	TRBV5-1	CASSLGLRRDRNSPLHF